A single sample is the source of the 29 T cell receptor beta chains below, sequenced in a study of PD-1 blockade in classical Hodgkin lymphoma. TCRdb's copy holds only in-frame clones and misses some; the assay was immunoSEQ multiplex PCR. Of about 52,000 clones in the sample, roughly nine tenths are singletons; the top ten hold about 6.7%. As for time point: cycle 4 day 1 (C4D1), after less than seven weeks of nivolumab. Each and every patient relapsed after autologous stem cell transplantation, and patients got differing brentuximab vedotin exposure. This material consisted of peripheral blood mononuclear cells (PBMCs), taken before the fourth cycle of nivolumab. These receptors were obtained from a human donor with classical Hodgkin lymphoma.

J is TRBJ2-7 and V is TRBV6-1; TRBD1 matches 11 bases. Trimming at V came to 8 bases and at J to 4 bases, leaving 7 bases not matched to a gene. Germline CDR1 is MNHNS and CDR2 is SASEGT. This CDR3 region has 14 residues. Here the CDR3 reads CASSRTGGVYEQYF. The DNA of the CDR3 is TGTGCCAGCTCCAGGACAGGGGGCGTTTACGAGCAGTACTTC.

The rearrangement joins TRBV9 to TRBJ2-1, with 8 bases identical to TRBD1. Trimming cost V 3 bases and J 8 bases; bases outside gene matches: 7. From germline, CDR1 is SGDLS and CDR2 YYNGEE. This CDR3 is built from 14 residues. For the CDR3, the DNA is TGTGCCAGCAGCGGGGGGACAGGAAGGGATGAGCAGTTCTTC. Encoded protein: CASSGGTGRDEQFF. The whole variable domain, filled in from reference TRBV9 and TRBJ2-1, reads DSGVTQTPKHLITATGQRVTLRCSPRSGDLSVYWYQQSLDQGLQFLIQYYNGEERAKGNILERFSAQQFPDLHSELNLSSLELGDSALYFCASSGGTGRDEQFFGPGTRLTVL.

The CDR3 coding sequence is TGTGCCAGCCGCAGACAGGGGAATCAGCCCCAGCATTTT. Translating it yields CASRRQGNQPQHF. The V and J genes are TRBV27 and TRBJ1-5; 8 bases are a match to TRBD1. The V gene end was trimmed by 8 bases and the J gene end by 4 bases; junction bases not matched to a gene: 4. The CDR3 sequence is 13 residues long. CDR1 and CDR2 (germline): MNHEY, SMNVEV (reference sequence).

This clone has more than one count but fewer than ten. Compared with germline, one end of the junction differs, possibly owing to a read error. V usage is TRBV7-7 and J usage is TRBJ2-1, with a possible D match to TRBD1 (5 bases). This CDR3 is 16 amino acids long. Germline CDR1 and CDR2: SSHAT and FNYEAQ (reference sequence). The DNA for the CDR3 is TGTGCTAGCAGCTTAGGGGCTCAGGGCAATTACAATGAGCAGTTCTTC. Translation: CASSLGAQGNYNEQFF.

The CDR3 is CASSVSGGGNEQFF. The CDR3 DNA reads as TGTGCCAGCAGCGTAAGCGGGGGGGGCAATGAGCAGTTCTTC. The V call is TRBV9, the J call TRBJ2-1; 10 positions agree with TRBD2. In germline, CDR1 is SGDLS, CDR2 YYNGEE. J was trimmed by 6 bases and V by 1 base; bases with no gene match: 1. The CDR3 totals 14 residues.

This clone was counted between two and nine times. This sequence joins TRBV19 and TRBJ1-4, with D unresolved. The CDR3 is 13 residues long. V lost 6 bases and J lost 6, with 11 bases in between. The germline CDR1 and CDR2 sequences are LNHDA and SQIVND (reference sequence). The chain's CDR3 is CASRSRGDEKLFF. The CDR3 DNA reads as TGTGCCAGTAGAAGCCGGGGTGATGAAAAACTGTTTTTT.

J is TRBJ2-3 and V is TRBV27; 7 nucleotides agree with TRBD2. Germline CDR1 MNHEY, CDR2 SMNVEV (reference sequence). V shed 5 bases and J 2 bases; nucleotides not matched to a gene: 10. The CDR3 runs to 16 residues. For the CDR3, the DNA is TGTGCCAGCAGTGACCCCGGCGGGGGTATCACAGATACGCAGTATTTT. This codes for CASSDPGGGITDTQYF.

The chain uses TRBV14 and TRBJ1-1, with D uncertain. Germline V gene lookup returns CDR1 SGHDN and CDR2 FVKESK. V was clipped by 3 bases and J by 4 bases, with 9 bases between them. CDR3 length equals 13 residues. CDR3 sequence reads: CASSQDLGTEAFF. DNA for the CDR3: TGTGCCAGCAGCCAGGACCTGGGCACTGAAGCTTTCTTT.

The V and J genes are TRBV7-9 and TRBJ2-5; D is undetermined. Trimming took off 3 bases at V and 6 bases at J, with 14 bases between the two ends. This CDR3 region has 14 residues. Germline V gene data show CDR1 as SEHNR and CDR2 as FQNEAQ (reference sequence). This CDR3 is CASSFVTVEKTQYF. The DNA of the CDR3 is TGTGCCAGCAGCTTCGTAACGGTCGAAAAGACCCAGTACTTC.

This clone was found once. CDR3 amino acids: CASSSLRASGSTDTQYF. In DNA, the CDR3 is TGTGCCAGCAGTTCCCTCCGTGCTAGCGGGAGCACAGATACGCAGTATTTT. V is TRBV28 and J is TRBJ2-3; TRBD2 agrees at 8 bases. CDR1 is MDHEN and CDR2 is SYDVKM in the germline V gene. Unmatched junction bases numbered 9, after V lost 4 bases and J lost 0 bases. This CDR3 is 17 amino acids long.

The rearrangement joins TRBV6-1 to TRBJ1-2; D remains unclear. The V end was cut by 3 bases, the J end by 4 bases, with 12 bases between. The length of the CDR3 is 14 residues. CDR1 and CDR2 from the germline V gene are MNHNS and SASEGT. The CDR3 DNA reads as TGTGCCAGCAGTGACCAGAGAGGGATCTATGGCTACACCTTC. Translation: CASSDQRGIYGYTF.

This rearrangement joins TRBV5-5 to TRBJ1-1, with 12 bases matching TRBD1. The CDR3 runs to 14 residues. With 4 bases clipped from V and 11 bases from J, the junction kept 9 bases outside the gene matches. CDR1 is SGHKS, CDR2 YYEKEE, per germline (reference sequence). CDR3 DNA sequence: TGTGCCAGCAGCCCGGCCGGGACAGGGGGCTCCGCTTTCTTT. It is translated as CASSPAGTGGSAFF.

This chain connects TRBV11-2 to TRBJ2-7; TRBD2 matches at 13 bases. The CDR3 is 14 amino acids. Trimming at V came to 5 bases and at J to 12 bases, leaving 10 bases not matched to a gene. Germline V gene data show CDR1 as SGHAT and CDR2 as FQNNGV. The CDR3 is CASSPRTSGGPWYF. In nucleotides, the CDR3 is TGTGCCAGCAGCCCCCGGACTAGCGGGGGCCCGTGGTACTTC.

Only a few counts were recorded for this clone. The V call is TRBV19, the J call TRBJ1-1; TRBD1 agrees at 8 bases. The germline CDR1 and CDR2 sequences are LNHDA and SQIVND (reference sequence). J gave up 2 bases and V 5 bases, and 7 bases lay outside the gene matches. The length of the CDR3 is 15 residues. CDR3 sequence: CASSSPTGVNTEAFF. As DNA, the CDR3 is TGTGCCAGTAGTTCGCCGACAGGGGTTAACACTGAAGCTTTCTTT.

The chain recombines TRBV7-3 with TRBJ2-1; 8 nucleotides line up with TRBD2. This CDR3 spans 14 amino acids. Unmatched junction bases numbered 13, after V lost 6 bases and J lost 12 bases. CDR1 is SGHTA and CDR2 is FQGTGA in the germline V gene. DNA for the CDR3: TGTGCCAGCAGGGAAAGGGCGGGAGGCCCCGGGCAGTTCTTC. As protein: CASRERAGGPGQFF. The variable domain in full, completed from reference TRBV7-3 and TRBJ2-1, reads GAGVSQTPSNKVTEKGKYVELRCDPISGHTALYWYRQSLGQGPEFLIYFQGTGAADDSGLPNDRFFAVRPEGSVSTLKIQRTERGDSAVYLCASRERAGGPGQFFGPGTRLTVL.

The rearrangement links TRBV27 to TRBJ2-3, with D tentatively TRBD2 (5 bases). This CDR3 has 13 residues. The ends were cut back, 6 bases at V and 4 bases at J, with 11 bases in the middle. Germline assignment: CDR1 MNHEY and CDR2 SMNVEV (reference sequence). CDR3 DNA sequence: TGTGCCAGCAGGCGGACTGGTGCAGATACGCAGTATTTT. Its protein product is CASRRTGADTQYF.

CDR3 sequence: CASSPFWGSSEKLFF. The CDR3 DNA sequence: TGTGCCAGCTCACCTTTTTGGGGGAGTTCGGAAAAACTGTTTTTT. The V and J genes are TRBV18 and TRBJ1-4, with TRBD1 as a possible D gene (5 bases). The germline CDR1 and CDR2 sequences are KGHSH and LQKENI. The CDR3 totals 15 residues. V lost 3 bases to trimming and J lost 8 bases, with 16 bases between them. Supplemented by reference TRBV18 and TRBJ1-4, the full variable domain reads NAGVMQNPRHLVRRRGQEARLRCSPMKGHSHVYWYRQLPEEGLKFMVYLQKENIIDESGMPKERFSAEFPKEGPSILRIQQVVRGDSAAYFCASSPFWGSSEKLFFGSGTQLSVL.

This clone has just a few counts. This rearrangement joins TRBV6-1 to TRBJ1-5, with no clear D. V lost 6 bases and J 3 bases, leaving 12 bases between the germline ends. CDR1 MNHNS and CDR2 SASEGT come from the germline V gene. This CDR3 region has 14 residues. The CDR3 here is CASRQSGANQPQHF. Here the CDR3 DNA reads TGTGCCAGCAGGCAATCAGGAGCCAATCAGCCCCAGCATTTT.

This clone is a singleton in its sample. This chain links TRBV6-5 with TRBJ2-1; 7 bases are a match to TRBD1. Germline V CDR1 and CDR2: MNHEY, SVGAGI. The CDR3 runs to 14 residues. J lost 3 bases, V lost 5 bases, and 4 bases had no gene match. DNA for the CDR3: TGTGCCAGCAGTAATACAGGGGTCTACAATGAGCAGTTCTTC. It specifies CASSNTGVYNEQFF.

The rearrangement uses TRBV19 and TRBJ2-2; D not certain. From germline, CDR1 is LNHDA and CDR2 SQIVND (reference sequence). This CDR3 has 13 residues. V was cut by 9 bases and J by 2 bases, with 10 bases left in between. CDR3 sequence: CASAGPNTGELFF. CDR3 sequence (DNA): TGTGCCAGCGCCGGACCCAACACCGGGGAGCTGTTTTTT.

The genes are TRBV28 and TRBJ1-6, with 8 bases identical to TRBD1. Per the germline V gene, CDR1 is MDHEN and CDR2 is SYDVKM. The CDR3 extends over 13 amino acids. J was trimmed by 9 bases and V by 5 bases; bases with no gene match: 3. CDR3 nucleotide sequence: TGTGCCAGCAGTCCGGACAGGGTTTCACCCCTCCACTTT. Translating gives CASSPDRVSPLHF. Full variable domain (remainder filled in from reference TRBV28 and TRBJ1-6): DVKVTQSSRYLVKRTGEKVFLECVQDMDHENMFWYRQDPGLGLRLIYFSYDVKMKEKGDIPEGYSVSREKKERFSLILESASTNQTSMYLCASSPDRVSPLHFGNGTRLTVT.

The chain recombines TRBV10-3 with TRBJ1-5, with D possibly TRBD1 on 6 matching bases. In germline, CDR1 is ENHRY, CDR2 SYGVKD. There are 15 residues in the CDR3. Trimming pared 0 bases from V and 3 bases from J, leaving 9 bases between. The CDR3 DNA reads TGTGCCATCAGTGAGTCGAAGGGGGACAATCAGCCCCAGCATTTT. Translated: CAISESKGDNQPQHF.

The rearrangement uses TRBV2 and TRBJ2-5, with 9 nucleotides matching TRBD1. The V gene's germline CDR1 is SNHLY and CDR2 FYNNEI. V shed 5 bases and J 5 bases; nucleotides not matched to a gene: 12. There are 16 residues in the CDR3. The CDR3 here is CASSPPGQGTRETQYF. CDR3 bases: TGTGCCAGCAGTCCCCCGGGACAGGGAACAAGGGAGACCCAGTACTTC.

The rearrangement uses TRBV6-6 and TRBJ2-3; 9 bases map to TRBD1. The CDR3 is made up of 13 amino acids. The V and J ends lost 4 bases and 6 bases, in that order; junction bases with no gene match: 2. Germline V lookup: CDR1 MNHNY, CDR2 SVGAGI (reference sequence). The CDR3 protein is CASSFTGGDTQYF. The DNA of the CDR3 is TGTGCCAGCAGTTTCACAGGGGGCGATACGCAGTATTTT.

The chain links TRBV7-9 to TRBJ2-3; D may correspond to TRBD1 or TRBD2 (5 bases each). The CDR3 length is 14 residues. In germline, CDR1 is SEHNR, CDR2 FQNEAQ (reference sequence). Trimming took 0 bases from V and 1 from J, leaving 5 bases between them. The CDR3 coding sequence is TGTGCCAGCAGCTTAGCGGGGGGCACAGATACGCAGTATTTT. This codes for CASSLAGGTDTQYF. Drawing the rest from reference TRBV7-9 and TRBJ2-3, the complete variable domain is DTGVSQNPRHKITKRGQNVTFRCDPISEHNRLYWYRQTLGQGPEFLTYFQNEAQLEKSRLLSDRFSAERPKGSFSTLEIQRTEQGDSAMYLCASSLAGGTDTQYFGPGTRLTVL.

The chain recombines TRBV28 with TRBJ2-1, with TRBD1 as a possible D gene (5 bases). Germline CDR1 is MDHEN and CDR2 is SYDVKM. V dropped 3 bases and J dropped 1 base, with 10 bases sitting between them. This CDR3 has 15 amino acids. The CDR3 coding sequence is TGTGCCAGCAGTTTCGACGCAGGGTCCTACAATGAGCAGTTCTTC. The encoded protein is CASSFDAGSYNEQFF.

This chain links TRBV6-6 with TRBJ1-1, with 8 nucleotides matching TRBD1. V dropped 10 bases and J dropped 4; count of bases not matched to a gene: 8. In germline, CDR1 is MNHNY, CDR2 SVGAGI (reference sequence). This CDR3 has 13 amino acids. The CDR3 here is CATQLTGVTEAFF. The CDR3 coding sequence is TGTGCCACCCAACTGACAGGGGTCACTGAAGCTTTCTTT.

This chain joins TRBV6-5 and TRBJ2-1, with D perhaps TRBD1 (6 bases). The V and J ends lost 4 bases and 9 bases respectively, with 13 bases between them. CDR1 and CDR2 from the germline V gene are MNHEY and SVGAGI. The length of the CDR3 is 13 residues. The CDR3 region has the DNA TGTGCCAGCAGTTTACAGGGCGCGCGTGAGCAGTTCTTC. It encodes CASSLQGAREQFF.

CDR3: CASSLWQGQTKKLFF. CDR3 coding DNA: TGTGCCAGCAGTTTATGGCAGGGACAAACCAAAAAACTGTTTTTT. This sequence joins TRBV28 and TRBJ1-4, with TRBD1 as a possible D gene (6 bases). The CDR3 consists of 15 residues. The germline V gene encodes CDR1 MDHEN and CDR2 SYDVKM. V was clipped by 0 bases and J by 9 bases, with 14 bases between them.